This is a list of T cell receptor beta chains from one sample in a study of shared clonotypes between healthy human individuals. Libraries were prepared by immunoSEQ multiplex PCR; TCRdb keeps only in-frame clonotypes and omits some of them. Among 400,000 to 550,000 clones, around 79% were seen once, and the ten largest hold more than 10%. The sequenced sample was PBMCs. The receptors originated from a middle-aged woman in good health. Some clones in this sample may be carry-over from other donors' samples. Both conserved end residues are part of each CDR3. The D gene is left open where the match is weak. Size is stated for part of the rows, as once, few or many counts, or as a class when the clone is expanded.

j_call | d_call | clone_size | v_call | cdr3_nt | cdr3_aa
TRBJ2-2 | - | - | TRBV6-1 | TGTGCCAGCAGTGAAGCACTCAGGTACACCGGGGAGCTGTTTTTT | CASSEALRYTGELFF
TRBJ1-2 | TRBD1 | - | TRBV6-5 | TGTGCCAGCAGTCTCGGGTTTGGACAGGGGAACGGCTACACCTTC | CASSLGFGQGNGYTF
TRBJ2-3 | - | - | TRBV30 | TGTGCCTGGAGTGTAAGAAGACGAGGGGGTCATACGCAGTATTTT | CAWSVRRRGGHTQYF
TRBJ2-7 | - | - | TRBV29-1 | TGCAGCGCTGGGGGGGGACATCCCTACGAGCAGTACTTC | CSAGGGHPYEQYF
TRBJ2-5 | - | - | TRBV18 | TGTGCCAGCTCACCACGAACGGGGGTCCAAGAGACCCAGTACTTC | CASSPRTGVQETQYF
TRBJ2-2 | TRBD2 | - | TRBV18 | TGTGCCAGCTCACCGGGACTAGCGGGAGTATTAGCCGGGGAGCTGTTTTTT | CASSPGLAGVLAGELFF
TRBJ2-1 | TRBD2 | - | TRBV19 | TGTGCCAGTAACATTGGCCGGGGACTAGCTTCGACGGATGAGCAGTTCTTC | CASNIGRGLASTDEQFF
TRBJ2-2 | - | - | TRBV6-6 | TGTGCCAGCAGCTACGATGGGGAGGACACCGGGGAGCTGTTTTTT | CASSYDGEDTGELFF
TRBJ1-2 | - | - | TRBV19 | TGTGCCAGCCATGACATGGGGGGCGATAGAATCTATGGCTACACCTTC | CASHDMGGDRIYGYTF
TRBJ2-5 | - | - | TRBV30 | TGTGCCTGGAGTGGAGCGGCAGGGCGGTTCGGGGAGACCCAGTACTTC | CAWSGAAGRFGETQYF
TRBJ1-2 | - | - | TRBV19 | TGTGCCAGTAGTATAGAAGGGACACCCTTGGACTATGGCTACACCTTC | CASSIEGTPLDYGYTF
TRBJ2-7 | TRBD1 | - | TRBV10-3 | TGTGCCATCAGCTCCGGGACAGGGGACTACGAGCAGTACTTC | CAISSGTGDYEQYF
TRBJ1-3 | - | - | TRBV6-1 | TGTGCCAGCAGTGAGGGGCCCGGGACACTCGCAAACACCATATATTTT | CASSEGPGTLANTIYF
TRBJ1-3 | - | many | TRBV7-9 | TGTGCCAGCAGCTCCAGTGGGAGGGCTGGAAACACCATATATTTT | CASSSSGRAGNTIYF
TRBJ2-7 | TRBD2 | once | TRBV11-2 | TGTGCCAGCAGCCCACGACTAGCGGGGACCACCTACGAGCAGTACTTC | CASSPRLAGTTYEQYF
TRBJ2-3 | TRBD2 | few | TRBV29-1 | TGCAGCGTTGAGGGGGGACTAGCGGGATTGGGCACAGATACGCAGTATTTT | CSVEGGLAGLGTDTQYF
TRBJ2-2 | - | many | TRBV25-1 | TGTGCCAGCAGTGAAGTAGGGGAGCTGTTTTTT | CASSEVGELFF
TRBJ2-1 | - | - | TRBV30 | TGTGCCTGGAGTGTATTCGGGATACAGTACAATGAGCAGTTCTTC | CAWSVFGIQYNEQFF
TRBJ2-3 | - | - | TRBV25-1 | TGTGCCAGCAGTGTAGGGGTCAGCACAGATACGCAGTATTTT | CASSVGVSTDTQYF
TRBJ2-2 | - | once | TRBV25-1 | TGTGCCAGCAGTCCCAGGGTTAACACCGGGGAGCTGTTTTTT | CASSPRVNTGELFF
TRBJ2-3 | - | few | TRBV9 | TGTGCCAGCAGCGTAGTGGGGATAGGGAGCACAGATACGCAGTATTTT | CASSVVGIGSTDTQYF
TRBJ2-2 | - | - | TRBV6-6 | TGTGCCAGCACTTCCGGCCACCGCACGATTACCGGGGAGCTGTTTTTT | CASTSGHRTITGELFF
TRBJ2-5 | - | - | TRBV18 | TGTGCCAGCTCACCACAAGGGTCGGAGACCCAGTACTTC | CASSPQGSETQYF
TRBJ1-2 | TRBD1 | - | TRBV28 | TGTGCCAGCAGTCTTACGGGACAGGGCTATGGCTACACCTTC | CASSLTGQGYGYTF
TRBJ2-7 | TRBD1 | - | TRBV5-1 | TGCGCCAGCACGGGACAGAGTGACTACGAGCAGTACTTC | CASTGQSDYEQYF
TRBJ2-7 | - | - | TRBV5-1 | TGCGCCAGCCGTGCCGGGGCAACAAGCTCCTACGAGCAGTACTTC | CASRAGATSSYEQYF
TRBJ2-5 | - | - | TRBV29-1 | TGCAGCGCCGGAGATTTGGGAGAGACCCAGTACTTC | CSAGDLGETQYF
TRBJ2-7 | TRBD1 | - | TRBV11-2 | TGTGCCAGCAGCTCCCTTCGGGACAGGGCACGCGAGCAGTACTTC | CASSSLRDRAREQYF
TRBJ2-2 | TRBD1 | - | TRBV19 | TGTGCCAGTAGAATGGGACAGGGGGCGATCGGGGAGCTGTTTTTT | CASRMGQGAIGELFF
TRBJ1-1 | TRBD1 | - | TRBV6-6 | TGTGCCAGCAGCTGGACAGGGGATGACGGTGAAGCTTTCTTT | CASSWTGDDGEAFF
TRBJ2-2 | - | - | TRBV27 | TGTGCCAGCAGCCTAGGACGTTGGGACACCGGGGAGCTGTTTTTT | CASSLGRWDTGELFF
TRBJ2-1 | TRBD2 | - | TRBV4-1 | TGCGCCAGCAGCCCGCCAGCGGGGGCCCAGTTCTTC | CASSPPAGAQFF
TRBJ2-3 | - | - | TRBV6-4 | TGTGCCAGCAGTGAGGCGGGCGCGGGGACTAGCACAGATACGCAGTATTTT | CASSEAGAGTSTDTQYF
TRBJ2-5 | TRBD2 | - | TRBV7-3 | TGTGCCAGCAGCCTCACTGGACTAGCGGGAGCGAGTGAGACCCAGTACTTC | CASSLTGLAGASETQYF
TRBJ2-3 | - | - | TRBV11-2 | TGTGCCAGCAGCAAGTACAAGTCTAGCACAGATACGCAGTATTTT | CASSKYKSSTDTQYF
TRBJ1-5 | - | - | TRBV10-3 | TGTGCCATCAGTGAGAATTATAGCAATCAGCCCCAGCATTTT | CAISENYSNQPQHF
TRBJ2-2 | - | - | TRBV18 | TGTGCCAGCTCACCACCCACCGGGGAGCTGTTTTTT | CASSPPTGELFF
TRBJ2-5 | - | - | TRBV11-3 | TGTGCCAGCAGCTCCCGCAGGGACGGAGGAGAGACCCAGTACTTC | CASSSRRDGGETQYF
TRBJ1-4 | - | - | TRBV7-2 | TGTGCCAGCAGCCCCCGCAGGGGTATTAATGAAAAACTGTTTTTT | CASSPRRGINEKLFF
TRBJ2-5 | - | many | TRBV16 | TGTGCCAGCAGCAAATCCGGGACAAGGGGTGAGACCCAGTACTTC | CASSKSGTRGETQYF
TRBJ2-2 | - | - | TRBV5-1 | TGCGCCAGCAGCTTGTTGGGCGGGACGAACACCGGGGAGCTGTTTTTT | CASSLLGGTNTGELFF
TRBJ2-7 | - | - | TRBV28 | TGTGCCACCCAAGCCCGCTACGAGCAGTACTTC | CATQARYEQYF
TRBJ2-1 | TRBD2 | - | TRBV5-1 | TGCGCCAGCAGCTCGGGACTAGCGGGAGGGACGCAATACATGAATGAGCAGTTCTTC | CASSSGLAGGTQYMNEQFF
TRBJ2-1 | - | - | TRBV4-1 | TGCGCCAGCAGCCCCCGACTAGTCCCCTACAATGAGCAGTTCTTC | CASSPRLVPYNEQFF
TRBJ2-5 | - | - | TRBV19 | TGTGCCAGTAGTATTGGGCTCGAGGGGGCCCAGTACTTC | CASSIGLEGAQYF
TRBJ1-6 | TRBD1 | few | TRBV2 | TGTGCCAGCAGTCTTCAGGGGGCTAATTCACCCCTCCACTTT | CASSLQGANSPLHF
TRBJ1-5 | - | - | TRBV2 | TGTGCCAGCAGTGAACAGGCAGCTGAGCAGCCCCAGCATTTT | CASSEQAAEQPQHF
TRBJ2-5 | TRBD1 | - | TRBV7-9 | TGTGCCAGCAGCACAGACAGGGGAGGAGAGACCCAGTACTTC | CASSTDRGGETQYF
TRBJ2-3 | - | - | TRBV5-1 | TGCGCCAGCAGCTTGGCCGGAGTCAGCACAGATACGCAGTATTTT | CASSLAGVSTDTQYF
TRBJ2-2 | - | - | TRBV7-2 | TGTGCCAGCAGCTTATTCGGAGCGGACACCGGGGAGCTGTTTTTT | CASSLFGADTGELFF
TRBJ2-3 | TRBD2 | few | TRBV9 | TGTGCCAGCAGCGCCGGGGGGACGCTAACAGATACGCAGTATTTT | CASSAGGTLTDTQYF
TRBJ2-7 | - | - | TRBV9 | TGTGCCAGCAGCTGGCATTCGGGGCCTCCCTCCTACGAGCAGTACTTC | CASSWHSGPPSYEQYF
TRBJ2-2 | TRBD2 | - | TRBV7-8 | TGTGCCAGCAGCTCCGCCCTAGCGGGAACCGCCGGGGAGCTGTTTTTT | CASSSALAGTAGELFF
TRBJ2-6 | - | - | TRBV19 | TGTGCCAGTAGTCCCGGACAGTTTGGGGCCAACGTCCTGACTTTC | CASSPGQFGANVLTF
TRBJ2-2 | - | - | TRBV5-4 | TGTGCCAGCAGCTTGGGGATTGGATTCACCGGGGAGCTGTTTTTT | CASSLGIGFTGELFF
TRBJ2-1 | TRBD1 | - | TRBV5-1 | TGCGCCAGCAGCTTCCGCTCCGGGACAGTCTACAATGAGCAGTTCTTC | CASSFRSGTVYNEQFF
TRBJ2-1 | - | - | TRBV5-1 | TGCGCCAGCAGCTTGGGCCAGGGGTTCCACAATGAGCAGTTCTTC | CASSLGQGFHNEQFF
TRBJ1-1 | - | - | TRBV9 | TGTGCCAGCAGCTCACAAGCCGGGGTGTTTACTGAAGCTTTCTTT | CASSSQAGVFTEAFF
TRBJ2-4 | - | - | TRBV11-2 | TGTGCCAGCAGAGGGCCGGGGTCAATTCAGTACTTC | CASRGPGSIQYF